The clone carrying this TCR beta chain was recorded at least ten times. The assay was immunoSEQ multiplex PCR, and TCRdb's table has in-frame clones only and misses some. The sample lists about 960,000 clones, approximately 76% seen once, with roughly 1.5% in the top ten. This record belongs to a study of shared clonotypes between healthy human individuals. The CDR3 totals 14 residues. The germline gives CDR1 GTSNPN, CDR2 SVGIG (reference sequence). V was pared by 1 base and J by 4 bases, with 11 bases between. The rearrangement joins TRBV30 to TRBJ1-5, with a possible D match to TRBD1 (5 bases). The sequence came from a man aged 18 to 30 in good health. Material: memory CD4+ T cells sorted from blood. The subset is: CD45RA-negative fraction. CDR3 amino acids: CAWSEAGRNQPQHF. The CDR3 DNA follows: TGTGCCTGGAGTGAGGCAGGGCGAAATCAGCCCCAGCATTTT.